The 27 T cell receptor beta chains below were found in one sample sequenced in a study of vaccination effects on CD4 cells after COVID-19. Their antigens are not known. Assay used: immunoSEQ multiplex PCR; TCRdb lists only in-frame clones, some missing. This table has about 40,000 clones, around 71% appearing once. Subsequent to roughly 9 days of culture, CD4+ T cells were isolated. Each participant was administered two doses of either the BNT162b2 or the mRNA-1273 vaccine. Source: CD4+ T cells from PBMCs cultured without peptide, taken after COVID-19 vaccination. The receptors derive from a human donor who received a COVID-19 vaccine.

This clone was detected a few times. The chain joins TRBV2 to TRBJ1-1; D may be TRBD1 (6 bases). Germline lookup yields CDR1 SNHLY and CDR2 FYNNEI. Trimming shortened V by 7 bases and J by 2 bases, and 14 bases separated the two germline ends. CDR3 length equals 14 residues. The CDR3 DNA reads TGTGCCAGCACGGTCAAGGGGGATAACACTGAAGCTTTCTTT. Its translation is CASTVKGDNTEAFF. The complete variable domain, with remaining parts taken from reference TRBV2 and TRBJ1-1, reads EPEVTQTPSHQVTQMGQEVILRCVPISNHLYFYWYRQILGQKVEFLVSFYNNEISEKSEIFDDQFSVERPDGSNFTLKIRSTKLEDSAMYFCASTVKGDNTEAFFGQGTRLTVV.

The V gene is TRBV5-1, the J gene TRBJ2-2; 9 bases map to TRBD2. Germline assignment: CDR1 SGHRS and CDR2 YFSETQ. With 0 bases clipped from V and 5 bases from J, the junction kept 5 bases outside the gene matches. The CDR3 totals 16 residues. Written as DNA, the CDR3 is TGCGCCAGCAGCTTGGGTCCTAGCGGGGCTACCGGGGAGCTGTTTTTT. The encoded protein is CASSLGPSGATGELFF.

The chain employs TRBV11-2 and TRBJ1-6; 8 nucleotides match TRBD1. The CDR3 totals 15 residues. The V gene end was trimmed by 6 bases and the J gene end by 7 bases; junction bases not matched to a gene: 8. Germline values: CDR1 SGHAT, CDR2 FQNNGV. The CDR3 reads CASRKPGQANSPLHF. The CDR3 DNA reads TGTGCCAGCAGGAAACCGGGACAGGCAAATTCACCCCTCCACTTT.

The V call is TRBV3-1 (or the pseudogene TRBV3-2), the J call TRBJ1-2; no definite D call. With 0 bases removed from V and 2 bases from J, the gap between germline ends came to 13 bases. Germline loops: CDR1 LGHDT, CDR2 YNNKEL (reference sequence). The CDR3 length is 16 residues. This chain's CDR3 is CASSQDFREVNYGYTF. For the CDR3, the DNA is TGTGCCAGCAGCCAAGATTTTAGGGAAGTAAACTATGGCTACACCTTC.

The V gene is TRBV5-8, the J gene TRBJ2-1, with a tentative D call TRBD1 (5 bases). Germline-derived CDR1 and CDR2 are SGHTS and YDEGEE. The CDR3 consists of 13 residues. Trimming left V 3 bases short and J 10 bases short, with 14 bases between. The DNA of the CDR3 is TGTGCCAGCAGCTATCGAGACAGCTTCGAGCAGTTCTTC. Translating gives CASSYRDSFEQFF.

The V call is TRBV18, the J call TRBJ2-2, with D unclear. Germline CDR1 reads KGHSH; CDR2 reads LQKENI. The CDR3 is 13 amino acids. V lost 6 bases and J lost 6, with 11 bases in between. The CDR3 nucleotides are TGTGCCAGCTCCATCGCAGAGGCCGGGGAGCTGTTTTTT. This codes for CASSIAEAGELFF.

This clone is labeled as medium-sized. The chain links TRBV2 to TRBJ1-1; no reliable D call. The V end lost 8 bases, the J end lost 1 base, and 17 bases lay between the germline ends. Germline V gene sequence: CDR1 SNHLY, CDR2 FYNNEI. The CDR3 is 15 residues long. In nucleotides, the CDR3 is TGTGCCAGCGCGGGCCTCGCCGGACCGAACACTGAAGCTTTCTTT. This codes for CASAGLAGPNTEAFF.

This chain links TRBV11-3 with TRBJ2-1; no clear D. The CDR3 length is 16 residues. Looked up from germline, CDR1 is SGHNT and CDR2 is YENEEA. The germline V and J ends were trimmed by 2 bases and 1 base, with 12 bases remaining between them. CDR3: CASSLIPTGSYNEQFF. For the CDR3, the DNA is TGTGCCAGCAGCTTAATCCCGACTGGATCCTACAATGAGCAGTTCTTC.

This clone was seen just once. The V gene is TRBV5-1, the J gene TRBJ2-1, with TRBD2 matching over 11 bases. Germline trimming cut 2 bases from V and 0 bases from J; bases unmatched to any gene: 10. CDR3 size: 19 residues. CDR1 is SGHRS, CDR2 YFSETQ, per germline. The CDR3 protein is CASSLNSLAGGISYNEQFF. In DNA, the CDR3 is TGCGCCAGCAGCTTAAACAGTCTAGCGGGGGGTATCTCCTACAATGAGCAGTTCTTC.

The CDR3, as DNA: TGTGCCAGCAGGCCCACTAGCGGGGGCACATACAATGAGCAGTTCTTC. It translates to CASRPTSGGTYNEQFF. V gene TRBV11-2 combines with J gene TRBJ2-1, with 11 bases that match TRBD2. This CDR3 is built from 16 residues. With 6 bases clipped from V and 4 bases from J, the junction kept 8 bases outside the gene matches. From germline, CDR1 is SGHAT and CDR2 FQNNGV.

The chain is built from TRBV18 and TRBJ1-3; D not resolved. Germline V gene sequence: CDR1 KGHSH, CDR2 LQKENI. Trimming shortened V by 5 bases and J by 4 bases, and 15 bases separated the two germline ends. CDR3 length equals 15 residues. The CDR3 spells CASSYTETPGNTIYF. CDR3 DNA: TGTGCCAGCTCATACACGGAAACACCAGGAAACACCATATATTTT.

This clone was detected a few times. The chain links TRBV27 to TRBJ1-3, with a tentative D call TRBD1 (5 bases). The ends were cut back, 0 bases at V and 2 bases at J, with 20 bases in the middle. The germline CDR1 and CDR2 sequences are MNHEY and SMNVEV (reference sequence). The CDR3 sequence is 19 residues long. CDR3 residues: CASSLSAGAMGNPGNTIYF. The CDR3 DNA follows: TGTGCCAGCAGTTTATCCGCCGGGGCAATGGGGAACCCTGGAAACACCATATATTTT.

CDR3 coding DNA: TGTGCCATCAACAACATCGCCAACTACGAGCAGTACTTC. This sequence encodes CAINNIANYEQYF. The chain uses TRBV10-3 and TRBJ2-7; D not resolved. The CDR3 is made up of 13 amino acids. Trimming removed 7 bases from V and 3 bases from J, with 13 bases in between. Germline V lookup: CDR1 ENHRY, CDR2 SYGVKD.

The rearrangement links TRBV5-4 to TRBJ2-7; D may match TRBD1 or TRBD2 (5 bases each). This CDR3 is built from 15 residues. Per the germline V gene, CDR1 is SGHNT and CDR2 is YYREEE (reference sequence). Trimming stripped 0 bases from V and 1 base from J, with 11 bases between. The CDR3 coding sequence is TGTGCCAGCAGCTTGGGTTCGGGGCCTTCCTACGAGCAGTACTTC. Its translation is CASSLGSGPSYEQYF.

The gene calls are TRBV9 and TRBJ1-1; weak D call: TRBD1 (6 bases). Trimming stripped 2 bases from V and 4 bases from J, with 15 bases between. The germline V gene has CDR1 SGDLS and CDR2 YYNGEE. The CDR3 runs 15 residues. The CDR3 region is CASSVPSRGSTEAFF. In DNA, the CDR3 is TGTGCCAGCAGCGTTCCTAGCAGGGGTAGCACTGAAGCTTTCTTT.

This chain links TRBV7-8 with TRBJ2-7, with D perhaps matching TRBD2 (7 bases). V gave up 4 bases and J gave up 4 bases, with 17 bases separating them. Per germline, CDR1 SGHVS and CDR2 FQNEAQ. The CDR3 totals 15 residues. DNA of the CDR3: TGTGCCAGCAGCTCAAGGGGGGGGCTACAATACGAGCAGTACTTC. It encodes CASSSRGGLQYEQYF.

The chain combines TRBV5-4 with TRBJ1-1; D is undetermined. The V gene lost 0 bases and the J gene lost 2 bases, with 8 bases spanning the gap. CDR1 and CDR2 (germline): SGHNT, YYREEE (reference sequence). The CDR3 runs to 14 residues. The CDR3 sequence: CASSLDIYNTEAFF. CDR3 nucleotide sequence: TGTGCCAGCAGCTTGGATATATACAACACTGAAGCTTTCTTT.

The chain has TRBV7-2 and TRBJ2-1; TRBD1 might be the D (6 bases). V lost 4 bases and J 9 bases, leaving 13 bases between the germline ends. CDR1 SGHTA and CDR2 FQGNSA come from the germline V gene. The CDR3 is 13 residues long. The CDR3: CASSYGQFAEQFF. CDR3 bases: TGTGCCAGCAGCTATGGACAGTTCGCTGAGCAGTTCTTC.

V and J are TRBV6-6 and TRBJ1-2; D possibly corresponds to TRBD1 (6 bases). This CDR3 region has 14 residues. V was shortened by 7 bases and J by 5 bases, with 17 bases between the two germline ends. The germline V gene encodes CDR1 MNHNY and CDR2 SVGAGI (reference sequence). CDR3 nucleotides: TGTGCCAGCATCAAATATGGGGGGCATTATGGCTACACCTTC. Protein product: CASIKYGGHYGYTF.

This clone has only one observation. This rearrangement joins TRBV7-7 to TRBJ2-7; D call uncertain. The V gene lost 1 base and the J gene lost 5 bases, with 9 bases spanning the gap. The CDR3 contains 13 residues. Germline V lookup: CDR1 SSHAT, CDR2 FNYEAQ (reference sequence). The CDR3 protein is CASSLGASNEQYF. The CDR3 nucleotides are TGTGCCAGCAGCTTAGGGGCTAGTAACGAGCAGTACTTC.

This clone has a handful of counts. The J gene is TRBJ1-1, the V gene TRBV3-1 (or the pseudogene TRBV3-2); 7 bases map to TRBD1. This CDR3 contains 13 residues. Germline V gives CDR1 LGHDT, CDR2 YNNKEL (reference sequence). With 8 bases clipped from V and 1 base from J, the junction kept 4 bases outside the gene matches. CDR3 in amino acids: CASGDRPNTEAFF. The CDR3 coding sequence is TGTGCCAGCGGGGACAGACCGAACACTGAAGCTTTCTTT.

With respect to this clone: Other DNA sequences in this sample translate to the same CDR3. The chain links TRBV5-1 to TRBJ2-5, with a possible D match to TRBD2 (7 bases). V was trimmed by 0 bases and J by 5 bases, leaving 8 bases between them. The CDR3 contains 13 residues. Germline loops: CDR1 SGHRS, CDR2 YFSETQ. The CDR3 DNA reads TGCGCCAGCAGCTTGGCGGGGGGCGAGACCCAGTACTTC. As protein: CASSLAGGETQYF.

This sequence joins TRBV7-2 and TRBJ2-3; D call uncertain. CDR1 and CDR2 (germline): SGHTA, FQGNSA. V was shortened by 1 base and J by 4 bases, with 9 bases between the two germline ends. The CDR3 consists of 14 residues. The CDR3 loop reads CASSLVWLSDTQYF. The CDR3 coding sequence is TGTGCCAGCAGCTTAGTTTGGTTGTCAGATACGCAGTATTTT.

This chain connects TRBV30 to TRBJ1-1; the D is unclear. The CDR3 extends over 14 amino acids. With 2 bases removed from V and 2 bases from J, the gap between germline ends came to 12 bases. Germline lookup yields CDR1 GTSNPN and CDR2 SVGIG (reference sequence). The CDR3: CAWSTSYSNTEAFF. The CDR3 coding sequence is TGTGCCTGGAGTACATCTTACAGTAACACTGAAGCTTTCTTT.

The V call is TRBV7-9, the J call TRBJ2-3; 7 bases fit TRBD2. From germline, CDR1 is SEHNR and CDR2 FQNEAQ (reference sequence). The trim removed 6 bases at V and 2 bases at J, leaving 5 bases unmatched. The CDR3 consists of 14 residues. The chain's CDR3 is CASRRGENTDTQYF. DNA of the CDR3: TGTGCCAGCAGACGGGGGGAAAACACAGATACGCAGTATTTT.

The chain uses TRBV19 and TRBJ2-5; 8 nucleotides agree with TRBD2. With V trimmed by 3 bases and J by 2 bases, 5 bases remained unmatched. The CDR3 runs 15 residues. Germline loops: CDR1 LNHDA, CDR2 SQIVND (reference sequence). The CDR3, as DNA: TGTGCCAGTAGTATTACAGGGACTAGACAAGAGACCCAGTACTTC. It specifies CASSITGTRQETQYF.

This clone was observed a handful of times. As DNA, the CDR3 is TGTGCCACCAGCAGAGATCAGGGCGGGACACTTAACACCGGGGAGCTGTTTTTT. This codes for CATSRDQGGTLNTGELFF. This rearrangement joins TRBV15 to TRBJ2-2; D is perhaps TRBD1 or TRBD2 (6 bases each). This CDR3 is built from 18 residues. With 0 bases removed from V and 2 bases from J, the gap between germline ends came to 16 bases. Germline V gene data show CDR1 as LNHNV and CDR2 as YYDKDF (reference sequence).